In this sample, the clone carrying this T cell receptor beta chain turned up a few times. The data were obtained in a study of Graves' ophthalmopathy and Graves' hyperthyroidism. From RNA, the CDR3 regions of TCR beta chains were amplified and sequenced. RT-PCR was first run with HTBI primers, then multiplex PCR in a second round. TCRdb fed the multiplex PCR reads into MiXCR, producing one record per CDR3 protein. The sample has 400,000 or so distinct CDR3 sequences, 15% to 17% seen once; the top ten hold approximately 7%. Sequences were obtained from peripheral blood. The origin of this receptor is a woman aged 18-29 years with stable Graves' hyperthyroidism.

The CDR3 nucleotides are TGTGCCAGCAGTCCTCGACAGGGGGCACGACAGCCCCAGCATTTT. It is translated as CASSPRQGARQPQHF. The chain is built from TRBV12-3 or TRBV12-4 and TRBJ1-5, with 10 bases that match TRBD1. The CDR3 has 15 amino acids. V was clipped by 5 bases and J by 7 bases; unmatched bases: 8.